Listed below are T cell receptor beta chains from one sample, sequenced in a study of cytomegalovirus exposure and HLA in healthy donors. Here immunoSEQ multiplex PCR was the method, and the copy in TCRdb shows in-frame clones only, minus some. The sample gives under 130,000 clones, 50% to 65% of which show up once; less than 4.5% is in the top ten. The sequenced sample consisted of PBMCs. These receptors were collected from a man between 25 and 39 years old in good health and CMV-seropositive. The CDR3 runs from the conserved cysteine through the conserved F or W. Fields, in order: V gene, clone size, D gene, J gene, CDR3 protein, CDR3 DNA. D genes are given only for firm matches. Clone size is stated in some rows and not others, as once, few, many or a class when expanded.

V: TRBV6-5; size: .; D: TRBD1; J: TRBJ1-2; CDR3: CASSYGGGGYTF; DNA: TGTGCCAGCAGTTATGGAGGGGGCGGCTACACCTTC
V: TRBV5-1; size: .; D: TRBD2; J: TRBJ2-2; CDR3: CASSLAGGDTGELFF; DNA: TGCGCCAGCAGCTTGGCCGGGGGGGACACCGGGGAGCTGTTTTTT
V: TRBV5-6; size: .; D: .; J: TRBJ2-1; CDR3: CASSLGGAAGLGYNEQFF; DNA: TGTGCCAGCAGCTTGGGTGGGGCTGCAGGCCTGGGGTACAATGAGCAGTTCTTC
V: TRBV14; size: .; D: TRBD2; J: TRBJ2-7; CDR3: CASSQGTSVLYEQYF; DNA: TGTGCCAGCAGCCAGGGGACTAGCGTCTTATACGAGCAGTACTTC
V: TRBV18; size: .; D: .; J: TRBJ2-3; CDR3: CASSPQEGAPLDTQYF; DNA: TGTGCCAGCTCACCACAGGAGGGGGCGCCTTTGGATACGCAGTATTTT
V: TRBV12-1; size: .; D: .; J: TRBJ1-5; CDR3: CASSYRERSEPQHF; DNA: TGTGCCAGCAGCTACCGGGAACGGAGTGAGCCCCAGCATTTT
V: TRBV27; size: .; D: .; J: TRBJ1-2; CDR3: CASRDAGGYGYTF; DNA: TGTGCCAGCAGGGACGCCGGGGGTTATGGCTACACCTTC
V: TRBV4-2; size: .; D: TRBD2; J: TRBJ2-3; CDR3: CASSRLAGGGTDTQYF; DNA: TGTGCCAGCAGCCGTCTAGCGGGGGGGGGCACAGATACGCAGTATTTT
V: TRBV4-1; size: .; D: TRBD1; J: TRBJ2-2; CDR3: CASSQQGQGPTGELFF; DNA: TGCGCCAGCAGCCAACAAGGACAGGGACCCACCGGGGAGCTGTTTTTT
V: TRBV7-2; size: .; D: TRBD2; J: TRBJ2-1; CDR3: CASSATSGDYNEQFF; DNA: TGTGCCAGCAGCGCCACTAGCGGGGATTACAATGAGCAGTTCTTC
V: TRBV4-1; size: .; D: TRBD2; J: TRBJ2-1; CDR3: CASRETGGSYNEQFF; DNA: TGCGCCAGCAGGGAAACGGGGGGCTCCTACAATGAGCAGTTCTTC
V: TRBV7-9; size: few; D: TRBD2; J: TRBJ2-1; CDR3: CASTGGLLSGVPYNEQFF; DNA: TGTGCCAGTACGGGGGGTTTACTTAGCGGGGTCCCCTACAATGAGCAGTTCTTC
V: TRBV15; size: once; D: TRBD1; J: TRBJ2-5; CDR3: CATSRDPTGGAETQYF; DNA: TGTGCCACCAGCAGAGATCCGACAGGGGGCGCGGAGACCCAGTACTTC
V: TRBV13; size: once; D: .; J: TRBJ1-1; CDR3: CASSGGMNTEAFF; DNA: TGTGCCAGCAGCGGGGGGATGAACACTGAAGCTTTCTTT
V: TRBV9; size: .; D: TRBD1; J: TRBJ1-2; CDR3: CASSVGQGVGGYTF; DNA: TGTGCCAGCAGCGTCGGACAGGGAGTAGGTGGCTACACCTTC
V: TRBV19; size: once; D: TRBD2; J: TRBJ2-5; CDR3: CASSVGLAGEETQYF; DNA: TGTGCCAGTAGTGTGGGACTAGCGGGGGAAGAGACCCAGTACTTC
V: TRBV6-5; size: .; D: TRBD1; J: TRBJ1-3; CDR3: CASRDRGLSGNTIYF; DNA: TGTGCCAGCAGGGACAGGGGGCTCTCTGGAAACACCATATATTTT
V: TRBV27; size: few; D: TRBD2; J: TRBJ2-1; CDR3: CASSGWVGGGANEQFF; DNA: TGTGCCAGCTCGGGATGGGTTGGCGGGGGGGCGAATGAGCAGTTCTTC